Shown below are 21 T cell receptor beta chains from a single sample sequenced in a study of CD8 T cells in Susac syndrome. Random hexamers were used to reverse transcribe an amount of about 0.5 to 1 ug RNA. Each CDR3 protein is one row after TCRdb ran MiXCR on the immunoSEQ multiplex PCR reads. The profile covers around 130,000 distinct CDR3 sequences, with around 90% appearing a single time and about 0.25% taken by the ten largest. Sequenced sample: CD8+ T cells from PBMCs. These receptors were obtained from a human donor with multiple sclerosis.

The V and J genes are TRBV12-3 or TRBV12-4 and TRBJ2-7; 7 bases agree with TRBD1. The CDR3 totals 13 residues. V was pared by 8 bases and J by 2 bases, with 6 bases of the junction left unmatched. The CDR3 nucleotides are TGTGCCAGCTCGCCCGGGACAGCCTACGAGCAGTACTTC. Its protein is CASSPGTAYEQYF.

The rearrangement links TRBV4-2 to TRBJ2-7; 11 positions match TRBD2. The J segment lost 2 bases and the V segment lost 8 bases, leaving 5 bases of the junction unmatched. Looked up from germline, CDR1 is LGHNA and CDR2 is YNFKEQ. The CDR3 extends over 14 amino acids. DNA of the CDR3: TGTGCCAGCGCCCCGGGACTAGCGGCCTACGAGCAGTACTTC. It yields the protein CASAPGLAAYEQYF.

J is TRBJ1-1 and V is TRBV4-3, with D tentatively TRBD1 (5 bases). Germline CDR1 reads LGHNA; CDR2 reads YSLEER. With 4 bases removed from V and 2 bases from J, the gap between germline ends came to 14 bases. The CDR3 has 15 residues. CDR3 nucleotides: TGCGCCAGCAGCCCATTGGGGGGGATCAACACTGAAGCTTTCTTT. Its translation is CASSPLGGINTEAFF.

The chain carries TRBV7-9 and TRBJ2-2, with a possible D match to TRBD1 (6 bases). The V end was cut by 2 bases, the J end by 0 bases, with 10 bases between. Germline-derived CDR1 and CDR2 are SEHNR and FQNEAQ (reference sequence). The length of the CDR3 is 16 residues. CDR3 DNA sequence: TGTGCCAGCAGCTTATGGACAGCCCCGAACACCGGGGAGCTGTTTTTT. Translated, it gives CASSLWTAPNTGELFF.

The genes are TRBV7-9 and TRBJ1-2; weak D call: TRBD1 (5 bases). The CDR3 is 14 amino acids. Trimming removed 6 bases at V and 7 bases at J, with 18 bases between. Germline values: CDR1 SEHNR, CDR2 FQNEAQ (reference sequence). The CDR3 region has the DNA TGTGCCAGCAGGGGGCTGACCGACTATTCTGGCTACACCTTC. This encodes CASRGLTDYSGYTF.

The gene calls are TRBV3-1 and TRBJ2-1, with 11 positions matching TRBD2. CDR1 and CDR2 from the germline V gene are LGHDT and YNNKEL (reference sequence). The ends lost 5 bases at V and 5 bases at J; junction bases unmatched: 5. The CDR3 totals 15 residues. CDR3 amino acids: CASSMGLAEHNEQFF. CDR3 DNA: TGTGCCAGCAGCATGGGACTAGCGGAGCACAATGAGCAGTTCTTC.

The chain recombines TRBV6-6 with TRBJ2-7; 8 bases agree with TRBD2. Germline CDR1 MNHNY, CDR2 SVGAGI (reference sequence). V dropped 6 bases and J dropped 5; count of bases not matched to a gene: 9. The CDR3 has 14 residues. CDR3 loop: CASSRGRMSNEQYF. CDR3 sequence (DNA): TGTGCCAGCAGCCGCGGGAGGATGAGCAACGAGCAGTACTTC.

As DNA, the CDR3 is TGTGCCACCAGCATGGTCAACCTCCCCTCTTTGAGCGCTTTCTTT. It translates to CATSMVNLPSLSAFF. V and J are TRBV15 and TRBJ1-1; D is undetermined. The V end lost 4 bases, the J end lost 11 bases, and 23 bases lay between the germline ends. The V gene's germline CDR1 is LNHNV and CDR2 YYDKDF (reference sequence). This CDR3 spans 15 amino acids.

The CDR3 region has the DNA TGTGCCAGCAGTTGGGGGGGCGGGAGCTCGGAGACCCAGTACTTC. Translating it yields CASSWGGGSSETQYF. The genes are TRBV12-3 or TRBV12-4 and TRBJ2-5, with D possibly matching TRBD2 (7 bases). The CDR3 has 15 amino acids. Trimming pared 4 bases from V and 5 bases from J, leaving 17 bases between.

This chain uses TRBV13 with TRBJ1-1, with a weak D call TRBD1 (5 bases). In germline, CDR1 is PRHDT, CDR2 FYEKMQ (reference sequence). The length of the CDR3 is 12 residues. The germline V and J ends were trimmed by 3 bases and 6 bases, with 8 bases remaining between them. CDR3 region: CASSLRGAEAFF. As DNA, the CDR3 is TGTGCCAGCAGCTTGCGGGGCGCTGAAGCTTTCTTT.

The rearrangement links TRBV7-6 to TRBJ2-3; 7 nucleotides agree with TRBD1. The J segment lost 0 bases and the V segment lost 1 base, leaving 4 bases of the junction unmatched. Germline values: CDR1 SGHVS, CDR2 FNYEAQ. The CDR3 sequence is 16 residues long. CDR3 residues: CASSLVGGTSTDTQYF. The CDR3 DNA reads TGTGCCAGCAGCTTAGTAGGGGGCACTAGCACAGATACGCAGTATTTT.

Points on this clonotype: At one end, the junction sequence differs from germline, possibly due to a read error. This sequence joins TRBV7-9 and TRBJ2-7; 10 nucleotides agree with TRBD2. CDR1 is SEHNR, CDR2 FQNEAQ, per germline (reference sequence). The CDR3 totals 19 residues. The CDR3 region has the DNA TGTGCCAGCAGCTTACTTGGACTAGCGGATCTCTCTTCCTCCTCCGAGCAGTACTTC. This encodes CASSLLGLADLSSSSEQYF.

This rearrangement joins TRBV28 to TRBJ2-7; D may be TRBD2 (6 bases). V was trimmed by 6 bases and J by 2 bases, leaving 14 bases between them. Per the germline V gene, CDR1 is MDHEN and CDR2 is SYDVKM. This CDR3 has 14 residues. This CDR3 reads CASSPLGGAYEQYF. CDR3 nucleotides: TGTGCCAGCAGCCCCCTTGGAGGGGCCTACGAGCAGTACTTC.

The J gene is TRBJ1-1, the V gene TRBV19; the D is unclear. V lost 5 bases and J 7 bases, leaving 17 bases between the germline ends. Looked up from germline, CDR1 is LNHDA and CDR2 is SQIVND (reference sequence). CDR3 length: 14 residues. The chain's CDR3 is CASSADTVIFEAFF. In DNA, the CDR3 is TGTGCCAGTAGTGCCGACACGGTTATATTTGAAGCTTTCTTT.

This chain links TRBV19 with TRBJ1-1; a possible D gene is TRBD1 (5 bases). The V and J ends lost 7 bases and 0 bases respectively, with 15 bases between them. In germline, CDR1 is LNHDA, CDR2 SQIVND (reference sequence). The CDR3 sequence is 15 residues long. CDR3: CASKGTDHMNTEAFF. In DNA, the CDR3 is TGTGCCAGTAAGGGGACGGACCATATGAACACTGAAGCTTTCTTT.

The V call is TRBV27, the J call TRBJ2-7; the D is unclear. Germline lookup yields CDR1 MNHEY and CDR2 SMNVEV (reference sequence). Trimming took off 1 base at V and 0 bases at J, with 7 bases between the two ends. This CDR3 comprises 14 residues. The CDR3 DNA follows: TGTGCCAGCAGTTTATTGGCCGGCTCCTACGAGCAGTACTTC. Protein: CASSLLAGSYEQYF.

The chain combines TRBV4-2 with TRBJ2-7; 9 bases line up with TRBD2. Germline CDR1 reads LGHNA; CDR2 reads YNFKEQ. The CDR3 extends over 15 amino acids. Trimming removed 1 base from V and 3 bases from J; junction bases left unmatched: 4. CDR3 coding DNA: TGTGCCAGCAGCCAAGTGCAAGCGGGAGGCTACGAGCAGTACTTC. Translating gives CASSQVQAGGYEQYF.

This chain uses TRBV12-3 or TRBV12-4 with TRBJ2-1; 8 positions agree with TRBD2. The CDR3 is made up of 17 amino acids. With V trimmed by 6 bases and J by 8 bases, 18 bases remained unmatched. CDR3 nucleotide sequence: TGTGCCAGCAGACCGGGACTAGGAGAACCTCCCAGCGATGAGCAGTTCTTC. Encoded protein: CASRPGLGEPPSDEQFF.

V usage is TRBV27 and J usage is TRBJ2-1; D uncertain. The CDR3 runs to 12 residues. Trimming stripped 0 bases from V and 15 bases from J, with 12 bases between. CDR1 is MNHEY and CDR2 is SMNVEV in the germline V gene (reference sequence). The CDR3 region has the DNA TGTGCCAGCAGTTTATCGGCCTCACCATGGTTCTTC. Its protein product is CASSLSASPWFF.

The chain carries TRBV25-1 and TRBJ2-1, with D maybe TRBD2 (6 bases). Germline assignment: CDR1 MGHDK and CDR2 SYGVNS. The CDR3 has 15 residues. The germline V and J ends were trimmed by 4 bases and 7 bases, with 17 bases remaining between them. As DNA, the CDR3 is TGTGCCAGCAGTGCTTCACCCGACGGAGGGAATGAGCAGTTCTTC. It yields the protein CASSASPDGGNEQFF.

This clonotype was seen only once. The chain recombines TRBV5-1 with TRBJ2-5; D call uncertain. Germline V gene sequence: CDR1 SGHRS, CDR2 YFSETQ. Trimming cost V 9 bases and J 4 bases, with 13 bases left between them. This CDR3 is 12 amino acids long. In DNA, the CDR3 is TGCGCCACTAGAATGGGCGGAGAGACCCAGTACTTC. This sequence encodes CATRMGGETQYF. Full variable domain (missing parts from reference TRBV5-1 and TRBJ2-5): KAGVTQTPRYLIKTRGQQVTLSCSPISGHRSVSWYQQTPGQGLQFLFEYFSETQRNKGNFPGRFSGRQFSNSRSEMNVSTLELGDSALYLCATRMGGETQYFGPGTRLLVL.